This paragraph covers one T cell receptor beta chain sequence. For TCR beta libraries, approximately 2 micrograms of genomic DNA were obtained from cryopreserved PBMCs. This specimen comes from a study of cytotoxic CD8 clonotypes in ibrutinib-treated CLL. As for the study in general: Recorded responses included approximately 25 partial and 2 complete; following median approximately 68 months, approximately 14 stayed remitted and about 12 progressed.

Trimming removed 5 bases from V and 1 base from J, with 12 bases in between. This CDR3 has 15 residues. Looked up from germline, CDR1 is ENHRY and CDR2 is SYGVKD. TCRdb's table, derived via immunoSEQ multiplex PCR, lists solely in-frame clones and lacks some. The top ten hold approximately 5.1% of the sample, which has some 150,000 clones, about 76% seen once. Source: PBMCs, taken after 24 months of ibrutinib treatment. The chain employs TRBV10-3 and TRBJ1-5; D may be TRBD1 (5 bases). The receptor's source is a human donor with chronic lymphocytic leukemia. The CDR3 DNA reads TGTGCCATCAGTCCTGGACAAGACAGCAATCAGCCCCAGCATTTT. Protein product: CAISPGQDSNQPQHF.